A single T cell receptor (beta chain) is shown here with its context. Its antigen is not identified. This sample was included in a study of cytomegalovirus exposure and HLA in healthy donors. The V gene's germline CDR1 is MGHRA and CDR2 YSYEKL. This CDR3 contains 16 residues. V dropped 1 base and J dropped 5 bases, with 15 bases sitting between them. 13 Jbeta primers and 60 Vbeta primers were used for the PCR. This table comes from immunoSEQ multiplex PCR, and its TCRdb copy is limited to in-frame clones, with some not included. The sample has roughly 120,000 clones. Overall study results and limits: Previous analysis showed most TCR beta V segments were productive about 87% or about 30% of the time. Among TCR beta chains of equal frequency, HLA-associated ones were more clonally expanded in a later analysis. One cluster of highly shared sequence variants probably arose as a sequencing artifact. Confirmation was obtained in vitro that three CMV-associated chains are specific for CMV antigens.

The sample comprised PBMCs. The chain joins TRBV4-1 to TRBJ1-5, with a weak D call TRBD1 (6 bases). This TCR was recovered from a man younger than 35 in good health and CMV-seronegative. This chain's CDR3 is CASSQAAGTQHQPQHF. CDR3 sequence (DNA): TGCGCCAGCAGCCAAGCCGCCGGGACACAACATCAGCCCCAGCATTTT.